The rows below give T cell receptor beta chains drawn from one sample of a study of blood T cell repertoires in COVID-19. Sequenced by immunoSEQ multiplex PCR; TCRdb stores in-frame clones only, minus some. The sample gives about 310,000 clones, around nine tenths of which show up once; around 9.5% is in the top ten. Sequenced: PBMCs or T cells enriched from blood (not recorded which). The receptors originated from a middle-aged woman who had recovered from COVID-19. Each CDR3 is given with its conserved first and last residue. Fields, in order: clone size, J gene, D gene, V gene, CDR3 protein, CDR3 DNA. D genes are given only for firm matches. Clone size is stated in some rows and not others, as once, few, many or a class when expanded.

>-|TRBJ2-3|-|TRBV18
CASSPPSTSTDTQYF
TGTGCCAGCTCACCACCTAGTACTAGCACAGATACGCAGTATTTT
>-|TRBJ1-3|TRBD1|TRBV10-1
CASSTGAGNTIYF
TGCGCCAGCAGTACAGGGGCTGGAAACACCATATATTTT
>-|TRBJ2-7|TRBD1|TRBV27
CASSLTQGTSSYEQYF
TGTGCCAGCAGTCTAACACAGGGGACCTCTTCCTACGAGCAGTACTTC
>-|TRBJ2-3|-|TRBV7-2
CASSPGHEGDTQYF
TGTGCCAGCAGCCCGGGCCACGAGGGAGATACGCAGTATTTT
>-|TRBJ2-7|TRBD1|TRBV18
CASSPQDRVPYEQYF
TGTGCCAGCTCCCCCCAGGACAGGGTACCCTACGAGCAGTACTTC
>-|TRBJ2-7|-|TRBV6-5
CASSYPGHSSYEQYF
TGTGCCAGCAGTTACCCGGGACACTCGTCCTACGAGCAGTACTTC
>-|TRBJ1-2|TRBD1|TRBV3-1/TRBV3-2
CASSQAGTGSFNYGYTF
TGTGCCAGCAGCCAAGCAGGGACAGGGTCATTCAACTATGGCTACACCTTC
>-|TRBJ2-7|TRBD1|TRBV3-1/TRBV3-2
CASSHPGQGVNEQYF
TGTGCCAGCAGCCACCCGGGACAGGGGGTAAACGAGCAGTACTTC
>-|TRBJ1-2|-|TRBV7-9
CASSFGGNGYTF
TGTGCCAGCAGCTTCGGGGGAAATGGCTACACCTTC
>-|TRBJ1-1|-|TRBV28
CASNSGNTEAFF
TGTGCCAGCAACTCAGGGAACACTGAAGCTTTCTTT
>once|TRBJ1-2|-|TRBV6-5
CASRPTGVYGYTF
TGTGCCAGCAGACCTACGGGGGTTTATGGCTACACCTTC
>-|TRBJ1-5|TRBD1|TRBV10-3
CAISERQGQLGNQPQHF
TGTGCCATCAGTGAAAGACAGGGCCAGCTGGGCAATCAGCCCCAGCATTTT
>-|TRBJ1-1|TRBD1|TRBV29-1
CSVGQGSEAFF
TGCAGCGTGGGACAGGGGTCTGAAGCTTTCTTT
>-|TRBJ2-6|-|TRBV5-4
CASSLPILSGANVLTF
TGTGCCAGCAGCTTGCCTATTCTCTCTGGGGCCAACGTCCTGACTTTC
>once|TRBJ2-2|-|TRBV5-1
CASSSLLRGTGELFF
TGCGCCAGCAGCTCCCTGTTAAGGGGCACCGGGGAGCTGTTTTTT
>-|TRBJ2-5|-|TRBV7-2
CASSLQGGRETQYF
TGTGCCAGCAGCTTACAGGGGGGAAGAGAGACCCAGTACTTC
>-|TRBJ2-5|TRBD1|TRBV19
CASSIRTGRETQYF
TGTGCCAGTAGTATTCGGACAGGGCGAGAGACCCAGTACTTC
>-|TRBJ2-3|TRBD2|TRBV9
CASSVGPAGGPADTQYF
TGTGCCAGCAGCGTAGGCCCAGCGGGAGGGCCAGCAGATACGCAGTATTTT
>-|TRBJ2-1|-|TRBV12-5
CASGSGERVTNEQFF
TGTGCTAGTGGTTCCGGGGAGCGGGTTACGAATGAGCAGTTCTTC
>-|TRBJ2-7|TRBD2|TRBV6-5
CASSPSGRALYEQYF
TGTGCCAGCAGTCCTAGCGGGAGGGCCCTCTACGAGCAGTACTTC
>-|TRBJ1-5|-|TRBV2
CASSHRTVSNQPQHF
TGTGCCAGCAGTCACAGGACAGTAAGCAATCAGCCCCAGCATTTT
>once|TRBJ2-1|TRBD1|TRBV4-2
CASSQDWDRDYNEQFF
TGTGCCAGCAGCCAAGATTGGGACAGAGATTACAATGAGCAGTTCTTC
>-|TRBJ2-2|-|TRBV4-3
CASNREPANTGELFF
TGCGCCAGCAACCGGGAACCCGCGAACACCGGGGAGCTGTTTTTT
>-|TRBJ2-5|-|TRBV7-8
CASSPHPETQYF
TGTGCCAGCAGCCCCCATCCAGAGACCCAGTACTTC
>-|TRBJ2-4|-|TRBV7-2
CASSPSEAQAKNIQYF
TGTGCCAGCAGCCCATCGGAGGCGCAAGCCAAAAACATTCAGTACTTC
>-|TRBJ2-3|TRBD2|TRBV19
CASSPRLAGTDTQYF
TGTGCCAGTAGTCCCCGACTAGCGGGCACAGATACGCAGTATTTT
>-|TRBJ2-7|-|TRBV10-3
CAISVVHQTETYEQYF
TGTGCCATCAGTGTAGTCCATCAAACAGAAACCTACGAGCAGTACTTC
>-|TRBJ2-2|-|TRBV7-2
CASIDKNTGELFF
TGTGCCAGCATCGACAAGAACACCGGGGAGCTGTTTTTT
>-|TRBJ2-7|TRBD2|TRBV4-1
CASSQRGLAGEGYEQYF
TGCGCCAGCAGCCAACGGGGACTAGCGGGGGAAGGCTACGAGCAGTACTTC
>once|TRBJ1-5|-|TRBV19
CASSIRGSNQPQHF
TGTGCCAGTAGTATACGGGGTAGCAATCAGCCCCAGCATTTT
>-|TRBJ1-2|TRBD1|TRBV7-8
CASSLGGTGALVHYGYTF
TGTGCCAGCAGCTTAGGGGGGACAGGGGCCCTAGTTCATTATGGCTACACCTTC
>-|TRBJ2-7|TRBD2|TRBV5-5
CASSDSGRAGYEQYF
TGTGCCAGCAGCGACAGCGGGAGGGCCGGGTACGAGCAGTACTTC
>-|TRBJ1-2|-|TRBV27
CASSPRRGNYGYTF
TGTGCCAGCAGTCCTCGTCGGGGGAACTATGGCTACACCTTC
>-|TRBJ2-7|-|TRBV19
CASSIDREYEQYF
TGTGCCAGTAGTATAGATCGTGAGTACGAGCAGTACTTC
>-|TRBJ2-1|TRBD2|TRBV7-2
CASSLASGGAYNEQFF
TGTGCCAGCAGCTTAGCTAGCGGGGGGGCCTACAATGAGCAGTTCTTC
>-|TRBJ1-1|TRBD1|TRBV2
CATQGDMNTEAFF
TGTGCCACCCAGGGGGACATGAACACTGAAGCTTTCTTT
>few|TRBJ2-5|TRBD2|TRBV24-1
CATSDRGASGNQETQYF
TGTGCCACCAGTGACCGGGGTGCTAGCGGGAACCAAGAGACCCAGTACTTC
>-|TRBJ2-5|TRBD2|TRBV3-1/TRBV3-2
CASSQRSGGETQYF
TGTGCCAGCAGCCAGCGTAGCGGGGGGGAGACCCAGTACTTC
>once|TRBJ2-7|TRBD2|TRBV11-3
CASSFEGGPEYEQYF
TGTGCCAGCAGCTTTGAGGGAGGGCCCGAGTACGAGCAGTACTTC
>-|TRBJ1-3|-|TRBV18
CASSTDGGYSGNTIYF
TGTGCCAGCTCAACCGACGGGGGGTACTCTGGAAACACCATATATTTT
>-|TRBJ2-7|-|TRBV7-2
CASSFSRGGAYEQYF
TGTGCCAGCAGCTTTAGCCGGGGCGGGGCCTACGAGCAGTACTTC
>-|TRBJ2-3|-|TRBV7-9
CASSLGTWGVDTQYF
TGTGCCAGCAGCTTAGGCACTTGGGGGGTAGATACGCAGTATTTT
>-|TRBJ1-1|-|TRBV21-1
CASSDTGGRAEAFF
TGTGCCAGCAGCGATACAGGGGGAAGAGCTGAAGCTTTCTTT
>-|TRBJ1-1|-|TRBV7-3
CASSLDGGPTEAFF
TGTGCCAGCAGCTTAGACGGGGGGCCCACTGAAGCTTTCTTT
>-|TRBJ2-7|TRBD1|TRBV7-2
CASSPGTGVYYEQYF
TGTGCCAGCAGCCCCGGGACAGGGGTGTACTACGAGCAGTACTTC